The 12 T cell receptor beta chains below were found in one sample sequenced in a study of control samples from healthy donors and cancer patients. Profiling relied on immunoSEQ multiplex PCR, and the TCRdb table lists in-frame clones only, not all of them. The repertoire holds 100,000 to 130,000 clones, with 70% to 85% as singletons. The specimen sequenced was blood. The receptors were gathered from a man aged 18 to 29 in good health.

The rearrangement joins TRBV29-1 to TRBJ2-3; D perhaps matches TRBD2 (5 bases). The V gene's germline CDR1 is SQVTM and CDR2 ANQGSEA. Trimming shortened V by 1 base and J by 6 bases, and 11 bases separated the two germline ends. The CDR3 has 13 residues. Here the CDR3 reads CSVEGARRDTQYF. The CDR3 DNA sequence: TGCAGCGTTGAAGGGGCTCGGAGGGATACGCAGTATTTT.

CDR3 region: CASSQLAANYGYTF. In DNA, the CDR3 is TGCGCCAGCAGCCAATTAGCCGCTAACTATGGCTACACCTTC. This chain joins TRBV4-3 and TRBJ1-2, with unresolved D. Trimming stripped 2 bases from V and 0 bases from J, with 7 bases between. The CDR3 loop spans 14 amino acids. The germline gives CDR1 LGHNA, CDR2 YSLEER.

This clone was detected a few times. The gene calls are TRBV3-1 (or the pseudogene TRBV3-2) and TRBJ2-5; 7 positions agree with TRBD1. The trim removed 4 bases at V and 5 bases at J, leaving 10 bases unmatched. CDR1 is LGHDT and CDR2 is YNNKEL in the germline V gene (reference sequence). This CDR3 spans 15 amino acids. The CDR3 sequence: CASSPTTGSVETQYF. As DNA, the CDR3 is TGTGCCAGCAGCCCCACGACAGGGTCGGTGGAGACCCAGTACTTC.

The chain is built from TRBV5-1 and TRBJ2-7; tentatively, D is TRBD1 (5 bases). This CDR3 has 12 amino acids. CDR1 SGHRS and CDR2 YFSETQ come from the germline V gene. Trimming took 2 bases from V and 6 from J, leaving 9 bases between them. The DNA for the CDR3 is TGCGCCAGCAGCTTACCAAGGGGCGAGCAGTACTTC. The encoded protein is CASSLPRGEQYF.

The chain combines TRBV18 with TRBJ2-5; weak D call: TRBD1 (6 bases). This CDR3 region has 14 residues. CDR1 KGHSH and CDR2 LQKENI come from the germline V gene. V lost 3 bases, J lost 7 bases, and 15 bases lay in between. CDR3 sequence: CASSPPGQSGTQYF. CDR3 sequence (DNA): TGTGCCAGCTCACCTCCGGGACAAAGCGGGACCCAGTACTTC. Using reference TRBV18 and TRBJ2-5 for the parts outside the CDR3, the full variable domain is NAGVMQNPRHLVRRRGQEARLRCSPMKGHSHVYWYRQLPEEGLKFMVYLQKENIIDESGMPKERFSAEFPKEGPSILRIQQVVRGDSAAYFCASSPPGQSGTQYFGPGTRLLVL.

The chain links TRBV5-6 to TRBJ2-2, with D uncertain. The germline V and J ends were trimmed by 0 bases and 4 bases, with 7 bases remaining between them. The germline V gene encodes CDR1 SGHDT and CDR2 YYEEEE. The CDR3 runs 14 residues. CDR3: CASSLAQVTGELFF. As DNA, the CDR3 is TGTGCCAGCAGCTTGGCCCAGGTCACCGGGGAGCTGTTTTTT.

The rearrangement links TRBV7-9 to TRBJ1-6; D not certain. This CDR3 has 17 residues. CDR1 and CDR2 (germline): SEHNR, FQNEAQ (reference sequence). V was pared by 1 base and J by 0 bases, with 10 bases between. In nucleotides, the CDR3 is TGTGCCAGCAGCTTAGGCGAGGCGGGCTCCTATAATTCACCCCTCCACTTT. It specifies CASSLGEAGSYNSPLHF.

This chain connects TRBV19 to TRBJ2-6; TRBD1 matches at 7 bases. This CDR3 contains 17 residues. The V gene end was trimmed by 6 bases and the J gene end by 0 bases; junction bases not matched to a gene: 8. Germline lookup yields CDR1 LNHDA and CDR2 SQIVND (reference sequence). The CDR3 region has the DNA TGTGCCAGTAGCGGGACAGCTCTTCTCTCTGGGGCCAACGTCCTGACTTTC. Protein sequence: CASSGTALLSGANVLTF.

The chain recombines TRBV7-2 with TRBJ2-7; a weak D match, TRBD1 (6 bases). The CDR3 runs to 15 residues. Germline-derived CDR1 and CDR2 are SGHTA and FQGNSA. The ends were cut back, 8 bases at V and 1 base at J, with 18 bases in the middle. The CDR3 DNA follows: TGTGCCAGCGGCCCCCAGGGGATAGGGTCCTACGAGCAGTACTTC. Protein product: CASGPQGIGSYEQYF.

To note about this clone: Germline is not matched at one junction end, which may reflect a read error. V usage is TRBV6-1 and J usage is TRBJ2-2; TRBD1 matches 12 bases. The CDR3 extends over 18 amino acids. The germline V gene has CDR1 MNHNS and CDR2 SASEGT. CDR3: CASSVQPGQGANTGELFF. In DNA, the CDR3 is TGTGCCAGCAGTGTCCAGCCGGGACAGGGGGCGAATACCGGGGAGCTGTTTTTT.

V is TRBV4-2 and J is TRBJ2-1; a possible D gene is TRBD2 (7 bases). Germline CDR1 reads LGHNA; CDR2 reads YNFKEQ. The CDR3 has 15 amino acids. V dropped 5 bases and J dropped 6 bases, with 17 bases sitting between them. CDR3 sequence (DNA): TGTGCCAGCAGCTTGTCGGGGGGCAATAGCAATGAGCAGTTCTTC. It codes for CASSLSGGNSNEQFF.

V usage is TRBV25-1 and J usage is TRBJ2-1; perhaps TRBD1 as D (5 bases). V was trimmed by 4 bases and J by 4 bases, leaving 14 bases between them. Germline V gives CDR1 MGHDK, CDR2 SYGVNS. The CDR3 is 15 amino acids. The DNA of the CDR3 is TGTGCCAGCAGTGGGGAAAAGACAGATTACAATGAGCAGTTCTTC. It translates to CASSGEKTDYNEQFF.